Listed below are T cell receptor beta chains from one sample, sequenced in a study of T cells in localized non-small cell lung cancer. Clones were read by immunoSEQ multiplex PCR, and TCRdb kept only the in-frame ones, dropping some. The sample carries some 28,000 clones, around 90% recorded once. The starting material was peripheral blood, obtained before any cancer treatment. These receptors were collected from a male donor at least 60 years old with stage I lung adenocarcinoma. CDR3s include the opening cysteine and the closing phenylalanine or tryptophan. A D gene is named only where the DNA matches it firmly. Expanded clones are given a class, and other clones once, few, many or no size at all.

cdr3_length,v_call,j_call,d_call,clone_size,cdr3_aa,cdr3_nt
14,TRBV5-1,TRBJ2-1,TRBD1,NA,CASSVTGTENEQFF,TGCGCCAGCAGCGTCACCGGGACAGAGAATGAGCAGTTCTTC
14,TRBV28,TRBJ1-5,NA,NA,CASSLDSNNQPQHF,TGTGCCAGCAGTCTGGACAGCAACAATCAGCCCCAGCATTTT
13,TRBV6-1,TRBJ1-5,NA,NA,CASLTAYNQPQHF,TGTGCCAGCTTGACAGCTTACAATCAGCCCCAGCATTTT
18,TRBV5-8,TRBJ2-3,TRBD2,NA,CASSLVSGAWTSTDTQYF,TGTGCCAGCAGCTTGGTTAGCGGGGCCTGGACTAGCACAGATACGCAGTATTTT
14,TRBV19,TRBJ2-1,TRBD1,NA,CASSRGTGTNEQFF,TGTGCCAGCTCACGGGGGACAGGGACCAATGAGCAGTTCTTC
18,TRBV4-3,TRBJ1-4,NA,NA,CASSQDPGTSLVGEKLFF,TGCGCCAGCAGCCAAGATCCAGGGACCTCCCTAGTGGGTGAAAAACTGTTTTTT
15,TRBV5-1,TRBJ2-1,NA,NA,CASSLVADPYNEQFF,TGCGCCAGCAGCTTGGTTGCGGACCCTTACAATGAGCAGTTCTTC
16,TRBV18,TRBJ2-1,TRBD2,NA,CASSPPETSGGTEQFF,TGTGCCAGCTCACCACCGGAGACTAGCGGGGGGACCGAGCAGTTCTTC
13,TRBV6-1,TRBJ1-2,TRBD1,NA,CASTQGADYGYTF,TGTGCCAGCACGCAGGGGGCGGACTATGGCTACACCTTC
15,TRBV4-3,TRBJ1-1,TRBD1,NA,CASSSRGQGNTEAFF,TGCGCCAGCAGCTCCAGGGGGCAGGGTAACACTGAAGCTTTCTTT
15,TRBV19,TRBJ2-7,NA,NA,CASSIGSRSSYEQYF,TGTGCCAGTAGTATAGGCTCCAGGTCCTCCTACGAGCAGTACTTC
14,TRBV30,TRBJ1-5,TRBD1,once,CAWSWTGGNQPQHF,TGTGCCTGGAGTTGGACAGGGGGCAATCAGCCCCAGCATTTT
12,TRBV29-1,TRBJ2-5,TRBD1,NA,CSVELDRGTQYF,TGCAGCGTTGAACTGGACAGGGGAACCCAGTACTTC
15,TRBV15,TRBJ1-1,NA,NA,CATSRDRAERREAFF,TGTGCCACCAGCAGAGATAGGGCAGAGCGACGTGAAGCTTTCTTT
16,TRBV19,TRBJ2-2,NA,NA,CASSYGGLRESGELFF,TGTGCCAGTAGTTATGGGGGCCTCCGGGAGTCCGGGGAGCTGTTTTTT
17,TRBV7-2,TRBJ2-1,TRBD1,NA,CASSKGRGTGDYNEQFF,TGTGCCAGCAGCAAGGGGCGTGGGACAGGGGACTACAATGAGCAGTTCTTC
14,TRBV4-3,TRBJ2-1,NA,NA,CASSQDHPYNEQFF,TGCGCCAGCAGCCAAGACCACCCCTACAATGAGCAGTTCTTC
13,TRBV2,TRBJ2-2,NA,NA,CASSAGFGGELFF,TGTGCCAGCAGTGCAGGGTTCGGCGGGGAGCTGTTTTTT
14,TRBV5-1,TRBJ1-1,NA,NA,CASSLADGNTEAFF,TGCGCCAGCAGCTTGGCCGACGGGAACACTGAAGCTTTCTTT
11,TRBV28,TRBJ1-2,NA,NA,CASSQGFGYTF,TGTGCCAGCAGCCAGGGATTCGGCTACACCTTC
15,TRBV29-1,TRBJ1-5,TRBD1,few,CSAEGGTGNDQPQHF,TGCAGCGCCGAGGGCGGGACAGGGAATGATCAGCCCCAGCATTTT
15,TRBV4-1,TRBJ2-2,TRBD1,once,CASSQGDRGTGELFF,TGCGCCAGCAGCCAGGGGGACAGGGGTACCGGGGAGCTGTTTTTT
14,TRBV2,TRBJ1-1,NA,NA,CASSEDGTGTEAFF,TGTGCCAGCAGTGAAGACGGCACTGGGACTGAAGCTTTCTTT
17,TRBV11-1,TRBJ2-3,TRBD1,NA,CASSRLEGQGAADTQYF,TGTGCCAGCAGCCGATTGGAAGGACAGGGGGCGGCAGATACGCAGTATTTT
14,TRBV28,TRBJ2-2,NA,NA,CASLGAGRTGELFF,TGTGCCAGCCTAGGGGCAGGGCGAACCGGGGAGCTGTTTTTT
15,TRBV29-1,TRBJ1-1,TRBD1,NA,CSVGGTGSTNTEAFF,TGCAGCGTTGGGGGGACAGGGTCAACGAACACTGAAGCTTTCTTT
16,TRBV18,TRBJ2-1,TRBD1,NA,CASSPLGQSSYNEQFF,TGTGCCAGCTCACCGCTGGGACAGAGCTCCTACAATGAGCAGTTCTTC
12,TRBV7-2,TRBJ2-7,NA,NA,CASSFGAYEQYF,TGTGCCAGCAGCTTTGGCGCCTACGAGCAGTACTTC
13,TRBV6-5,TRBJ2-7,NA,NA,CASRWSSSYEQYF,TGTGCCTCCCGATGGTCGAGCTCCTACGAGCAGTACTTC
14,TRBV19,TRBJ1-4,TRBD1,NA,CASSRGTGDEKLFF,TGTGCCAGTAGTCGTGGGACAGGGGATGAAAAACTGTTTTTT
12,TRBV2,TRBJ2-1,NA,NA,CASSVGEDEQFF,TGTGCCAGCAGTGTGGGGGAAGATGAGCAGTTCTTC
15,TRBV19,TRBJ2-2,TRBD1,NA,CASSIPGQGAGELFF,TGTGCCAGTAGTATACCCGGACAGGGAGCCGGGGAGCTGTTTTTT
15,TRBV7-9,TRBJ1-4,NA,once,CASSTGETTNEKLFF,TGTGCCAGCAGCACCGGCGAGACAACTAATGAAAAACTGTTTTTT
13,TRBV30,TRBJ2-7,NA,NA,CAWNGGVSYEQYF,TGTGCCTGGAACGGAGGGGTCTCCTACGAGCAGTACTTC
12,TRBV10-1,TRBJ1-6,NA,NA,CASSGNYSPLHF,TGCGCCAGCAGTGGTAACTATTCACCCCTCCACTTT
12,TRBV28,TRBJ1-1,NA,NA,CASSLGVTEAFF,TGTGCCAGCAGTTTAGGTGTCACTGAAGCTTTCTTT
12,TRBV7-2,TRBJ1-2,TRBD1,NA,CASSFRGNGYTF,TGTGCCAGCAGCTTCAGGGGGAATGGCTACACCTTC
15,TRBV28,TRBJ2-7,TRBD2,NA,CASSGGLAGGPEQYF,TGTGCCAGCAGTGGGGGACTAGCGGGGGGGCCCGAGCAGTACTTC
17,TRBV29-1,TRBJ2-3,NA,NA,CSVEAGAQGPSTDTQYF,TGCAGCGTTGAAGCGGGGGCACAGGGCCCTAGCACAGATACGCAGTATTTT
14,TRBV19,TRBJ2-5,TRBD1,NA,CASSISDRQETQYF,TGTGCCAGTAGTATTTCGGACAGGCAAGAGACCCAGTACTTC
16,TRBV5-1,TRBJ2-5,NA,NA,CASSPGRGVGQETQYF,TGCGCCAGCAGCCCCGGGAGAGGGGTAGGGCAAGAGACCCAGTACTTC
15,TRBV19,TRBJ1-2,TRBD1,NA,CASSPTGQEPYGYTF,TGTGCCAGTAGTCCTACCGGACAGGAACCATATGGCTACACCTTC
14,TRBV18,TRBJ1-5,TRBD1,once,CASSPSGQGQPQHF,TGTGCCAGCTCACCATCTGGACAGGGTCAGCCCCAGCATTTT
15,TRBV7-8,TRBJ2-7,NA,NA,CASSLGGQSRHEQYF,TGTGCCAGCAGCTTAGGGGGGCAGTCAAGACACGAGCAGTACTTC
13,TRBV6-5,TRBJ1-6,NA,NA,CASSYDGGSPLHF,TGTGCCAGCAGTTACGACGGTGGATCACCCCTCCACTTT